A single sample is the source of the 17 T cell receptor beta chains below, sequenced in a study of graft-versus-host responses after intestinal transplantation. Sequenced by immunoSEQ multiplex PCR; TCRdb stores in-frame clones only, minus some. The profile shows under 100,000 clones, approximately 80% of them singletons. These receptors lack a known antigen. The sample consisted of unstimulated CD4+ T cells sorted from spleen or lymph node cells, taken before intestinal transplant. The receptors originated from a human donor who received an intestinal transplant.

The J gene is TRBJ2-1, the V gene TRBV19, with 8 bases fitting TRBD1. Trimming at V came to 1 base and at J to 10 bases, leaving 6 bases not matched to a gene. The CDR3 loop spans 14 amino acids. Per germline, CDR1 LNHDA and CDR2 SQIVND (reference sequence). The CDR3 here is CASSIGTGGREQFF. The DNA of the CDR3 is TGTGCCAGTAGTATAGGTACAGGGGGAAGAGAGCAGTTCTTC.

The chain has TRBV7-2 and TRBJ2-1; 15 nucleotides match TRBD2. This CDR3 has 18 amino acids. CDR1 and CDR2 (germline): SGHTA, FQGNSA. Trimming took 4 bases from V and 5 from J; bases not matched to a gene: 9. The CDR3 nucleotides are TGTGCCAGCAGCTCTATACCGGGACTAGCGGGAGGTCACAATGAGCAGTTCTTC. Translated: CASSSIPGLAGGHNEQFF. The complete variable domain, with remaining parts taken from reference TRBV7-2 and TRBJ2-1, reads GAGVSQSPSNKVTEKGKDVELRCDPISGHTALYWYRQSLGQGLEFLIYFQGNSAPDKSGLPSDRFSAERTGGSVSTLTIQRTQQEDSAVYLCASSSIPGLAGGHNEQFFGPGTRLTVL.

The rearrangement uses TRBV29-1 and TRBJ2-4; D is perhaps TRBD2 (5 bases). CDR3 length: 12 residues. Trimming pared 0 bases from V and 11 bases from J, leaving 11 bases between. CDR1 SQVTM and CDR2 ANQGSEA come from the germline V gene. DNA of the CDR3: TGCAGCGTTGAAGATCGGGGTGGGGTTCAGTACTTC. Protein product: CSVEDRGGVQYF.

The chain recombines TRBV5-6 with TRBJ1-6; TRBD1 aligns across 7 bases. The CDR3 contains 11 residues. The germline V gene encodes CDR1 SGHDT and CDR2 YYEEEE. The J segment lost 14 bases and the V segment lost 4 bases, leaving 3 bases of the junction unmatched. This CDR3 reads CASSLGQALHF. In DNA, the CDR3 is TGTGCCAGCAGCCTAGGACAGGCCCTCCACTTT.

V is TRBV11-2 and J is TRBJ2-1, with 12 bases aligning to TRBD2. The CDR3 runs 18 residues. Germline V lookup: CDR1 SGHAT, CDR2 FQNNGV. V shed 5 bases and J 9 bases; nucleotides not matched to a gene: 17. The CDR3 protein is CASSRSSSGGDRWGEQFF. In DNA form, the CDR3 reads TGTGCCAGCAGCAGGTCATCTAGCGGGGGGGATCGGTGGGGTGAGCAGTTCTTC.

The chain joins TRBV6-1 to TRBJ2-7; tentatively, D is TRBD1 (6 bases). The length of the CDR3 is 14 residues. V was trimmed by 6 bases and J by 0 bases, leaving 12 bases between them. The germline gives CDR1 MNHNS, CDR2 SASEGT. CDR3 sequence: CASSAQGNSYEQYF. As DNA, the CDR3 is TGTGCCAGCAGCGCACAGGGAAACTCCTACGAGCAGTACTTC.

V usage is TRBV29-1 and J usage is TRBJ2-2; possible D gene TRBD1, 5 bases. The length of the CDR3 is 12 residues. V gave up 7 bases and J gave up 3 bases, with 9 bases separating them. CDR1 is SQVTM and CDR2 is ANQGSEA in the germline V gene. CDR3 protein: CSGGSDTGELFF. DNA of the CDR3: TGCAGCGGGGGCTCGGACACCGGGGAGCTGTTTTTT.

A word on this clone: A read error may account for a junction end that differs from germline. The sample has other DNA sequences that encode this CDR3 too. The rearrangement joins TRBV30 to TRBJ2-3, with 7 bases that match TRBD2. The CDR3 spans 15 residues. CDR1 is GTSNPN, CDR2 SVGIG, per germline (reference sequence). DNA of the CDR3: TGTGCCTGGAGTGTACCGGGCGGGAGCACAGACACGCAGTATTTT. It is translated as CAWSVPGGSTDTQYF. Together with reference TRBV30 and TRBJ2-3, the CDR3 gives the full variable domain: SQTIHQWPATLVQPVGSPLSLECTVEGTSNPNLYWYRQAAGRGLQLLFYSVGIGQISSEVPQNLSASRPQDRQFILSSKKLLLSDSGFYLCAWSVPGGSTDTQYFGPGTRLTVL.

The chain employs TRBV2 and TRBJ1-1, with unresolved D. The V gene's germline CDR1 is SNHLY and CDR2 FYNNEI. V gave up 5 bases and J gave up 1 base, with 8 bases separating them. This CDR3 comprises 13 residues. The CDR3 DNA follows: TGTGCCAGCAGTTTCCAGGAGAACACTGAAGCTTTCTTT. Protein: CASSFQENTEAFF.

The rearrangement links TRBV18 to TRBJ2-1; 8 bases map to TRBD2. With 3 bases clipped from V and 6 bases from J, the junction kept 4 bases outside the gene matches. This CDR3 is 14 amino acids long. Per the germline V gene, CDR1 is KGHSH and CDR2 is LQKENI. The CDR3 protein is CASSPPGGRNEQFF. Written as DNA, the CDR3 is TGTGCCAGCTCACCCCCGGGGGGGCGCAATGAGCAGTTCTTC.

This clone was observed a single time. The chain has TRBV2 and TRBJ1-5; D is perhaps TRBD1 (6 bases). This CDR3 contains 15 residues. Trimming shortened V by 1 base and J by 6 bases, and 13 bases separated the two germline ends. The germline V gene encodes CDR1 SNHLY and CDR2 FYNNEI. DNA of the CDR3: TGTGCCAGCAGTGAAGGGGGGCAGGGAAGTCAGCCCCAGCATTTT. It is translated as CASSEGGQGSQPQHF.

V gene TRBV27 combines with J gene TRBJ1-5; D might be TRBD1 (6 bases). The CDR3 has 15 residues. Trimming took 5 bases from V and 2 from J, leaving 13 bases between them. Germline V gene lookup returns CDR1 MNHEY and CDR2 SMNVEV (reference sequence). This CDR3 reads CASSPDRIRNQPQHF. CDR3 bases: TGTGCCAGCAGTCCGGACAGAATACGCAATCAGCCCCAGCATTTT.

This chain uses TRBV28 with TRBJ1-5, with 12 bases identical to TRBD1. CDR1 is MDHEN and CDR2 is SYDVKM in the germline V gene. Trimming at V came to 6 bases and at J to 6 bases, leaving 9 bases not matched to a gene. The CDR3 totals 16 residues. CDR3 protein: CASSHPGQGAGQPQHF. The CDR3 DNA is TGTGCCAGCAGCCACCCGGGACAGGGGGCCGGTCAGCCCCAGCATTTT. Together with reference TRBV28 and TRBJ1-5, the CDR3 gives the full variable domain: DVKVTQSSRYLVKRTGEKVFLECVQDMDHENMFWYRQDPGLGLRLIYFSYDVKMKEKGDIPEGYSVSREKKERFSLILESASTNQTSMYLCASSHPGQGAGQPQHFGDGTRLSIL.

This rearrangement joins TRBV10-3 to TRBJ2-7, with 8 bases fitting TRBD1. The CDR3 loop spans 15 amino acids. The germline V gene encodes CDR1 ENHRY and CDR2 SYGVKD. V was pared by 5 bases and J by 0 bases, with 6 bases of the junction left unmatched. The CDR3 reads CAISYTGGASYEQYF. CDR3 nucleotides: TGTGCCATCAGTTACACAGGGGGAGCCTCCTACGAGCAGTACTTC.

A word on this clone: The same CDR3 can be traced to other DNA sequences in this sample. The rearrangement uses TRBV5-4 and TRBJ2-7, with D possibly matching TRBD2 (6 bases). Trimming shortened V by 4 bases and J by 0 bases, and 17 bases separated the two germline ends. The CDR3 consists of 16 residues. Per the germline V gene, CDR1 is SGHNT and CDR2 is YYREEE (reference sequence). In DNA form, the CDR3 reads TGTGCCAGCAGCCGGGGGTATCGGACGGTCTCCTACGAGCAGTACTTC. It encodes CASSRGYRTVSYEQYF.

The genes are TRBV6-4 and TRBJ2-2; TRBD1 is a possible D gene (5 bases). Germline CDR1 is MRHNA and CDR2 is SNTAGT. Trimming removed 9 bases at V and 5 bases at J, with 16 bases between. The CDR3 covers 14 residues. CDR3 sequence (DNA): TGTGCCAGTCGCAGAGACAGTTTTACCGGGGAGCTGTTTTTT. It encodes CASRRDSFTGELFF.

The gene calls are TRBV10-3 and TRBJ2-5, with D tentatively TRBD1 (5 bases). V was pared by 11 bases and J by 5 bases, with 18 bases between. This CDR3 has 13 amino acids. CDR1 and CDR2 from the germline V gene are ENHRY and SYGVKD. For the CDR3, the DNA is TGTGCCTCCGCGACTTTTGGGGCGGAGACCCAGTACTTC. It translates to CASATFGAETQYF.